This T cell receptor (beta chain) was identified in a study of human T cells and chemical hapten exposure. MiXCR was run by TCRdb on the RACE reads, yielding one entry per CDR3 protein. This repertoire shows about 90,000 distinct CDR3 sequences, approximately 10% found once; its top ten account for 2% to 2.5%. Time point reported: patch test 1, 2 weeks after DPC sensitization. Specified treatment: therapeutic diphenylcyclopropenone sensitization with weekly scalp DPC. V gave up 3 bases and J gave up 0 bases, with 3 bases separating them. Germline CDR1 is SEHNR and CDR2 is FQNEAQ (reference sequence). The CDR3 has 12 amino acids. This clonotype was recorded at least ten times.

This specimen was whole blood, taken in connection with sensitization to the hapten diphenylcyclopropenone (DPC). The sequence came from a man aged 40-50 years with alopecia areata. Some clones in this sample may be carry-over from other donors' samples. This chain uses TRBV7-9 with TRBJ2-7, with D unresolved. In DNA, the CDR3 is TGTGCCAGCAGCTTTGGCTCCTACGAGCAGTACTTC. Its translation is CASSFGSYEQYF.